This T cell receptor (beta chain) was sequenced in a study of identical twins. Via MiXCR, TCRdb re-called the 5' RACE reads, giving one row per CDR3 protein. The table shows some 760,000 distinct CDR3 sequences, with about 18% occurring only once. Concerning this clonotype: Its antigen is as yet unknown.

Germline values: CDR1 SGHTA, CDR2 FQGNSA. Trimming took 5 bases from V and 6 from J, leaving 17 bases between them. CDR3 length equals 15 residues. Findings and caveats of the study: One should note that invariant MAIT and iNKT cells could partly confound zero-insertion analyses.

These data were also filed under a second study, of T cells expressing NK-cell markers. This second study notes: About 1.0-7.0% of CD8+ T cells in a handful of donors belonged to dominant NKG2C+ clonotypes.

Material: PBMCs. The V and J genes are TRBV7-2 and TRBJ1-5; tentative D call: TRBD1 (5 bases). This receptor was obtained from a woman under 30 in good health. CDR3 in DNA: TGTGCCAGCAGCCCGATCGGGGGGAGAGGTCAGCCCCAGCATTTT. This translates into CASSPIGGRGQPQHF.